The clone carrying this T cell receptor (beta chain) has more than one count but fewer than ten. Its target is not known. The CDR3 is made up of 14 amino acids. Per germline, CDR1 MNHNY and CDR2 SVGAGI (reference sequence). V was trimmed by 2 bases and J by 0 bases, leaving 5 bases between them. These data come from a study of shared clonotypes between healthy human individuals. Whole-study results and caveats: Naive subsets usually exceeded memory subsets in estimated richness. Several donors had 5% to 6.5% of their naive CD4 clonotypes in common.

CD45RO-negative, CCR7-positively selected cells formed the naive CD8 fraction, excluding terminally differentiated effector memory CD45RA+ cells. Original processing notes: For the immunoSEQ data, sequences were junction-only without quality scores, so filtering differed. Measured with immunoSEQ multiplex PCR; TCRdb has only the in-frame clones, and not every one. The V and J calls and clone size were taken over from that table, and D and trimming were inferred from the DNA. In the table there are roughly 2.1 million clones, more than 85% of which are singletons. The chain employs TRBV6-6 and TRBJ1-5; D is uncertain. Sequenced input: naive CD8+ T cells from PBMCs. This clonotype was sampled from a man younger than 35 in good health. Some clones in this sample may be carry-over from other donors' samples. The CDR3 region has the DNA TGTGCCAGCAGTTACAGGGCTAGCAATCAGCCCCAGCATTTT. This translates into CASSYRASNQPQHF.